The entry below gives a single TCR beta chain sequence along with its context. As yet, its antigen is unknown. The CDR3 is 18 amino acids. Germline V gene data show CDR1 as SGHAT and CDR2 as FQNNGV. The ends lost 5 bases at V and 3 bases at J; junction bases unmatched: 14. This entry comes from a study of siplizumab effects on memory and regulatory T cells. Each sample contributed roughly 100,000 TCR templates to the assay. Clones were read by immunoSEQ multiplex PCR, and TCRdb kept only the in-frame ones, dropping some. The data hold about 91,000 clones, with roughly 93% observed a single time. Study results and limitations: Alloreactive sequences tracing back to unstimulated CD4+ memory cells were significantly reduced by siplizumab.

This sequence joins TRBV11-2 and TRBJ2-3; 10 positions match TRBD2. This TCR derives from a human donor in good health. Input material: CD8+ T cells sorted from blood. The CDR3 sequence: CASSAPGLATIQTDTQYF. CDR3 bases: TGTGCCAGCAGCGCACCGGGACTAGCGACTATCCAAACAGATACGCAGTATTTT. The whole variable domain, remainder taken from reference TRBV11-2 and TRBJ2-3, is EAGVAQSPRYKIIEKRQSVAFWCNPISGHATLYWYQQILGQGPKLLIQFQNNGVVDDSQLPKDRFSAERLKGVDSTLKIQPAKLEDSAVYLCASSAPGLATIQTDTQYFGPGTRLTVL.